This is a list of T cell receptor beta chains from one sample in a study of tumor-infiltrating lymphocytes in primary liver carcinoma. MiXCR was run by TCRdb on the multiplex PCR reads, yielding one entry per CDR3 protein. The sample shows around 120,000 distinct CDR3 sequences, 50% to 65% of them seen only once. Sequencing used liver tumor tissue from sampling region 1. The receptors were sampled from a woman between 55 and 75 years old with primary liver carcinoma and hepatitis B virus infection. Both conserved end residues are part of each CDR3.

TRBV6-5	CASSYRPAADYNEQFF
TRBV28	CAGSLDIYEQYF
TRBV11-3	CASSLGTSGSYGETQYF
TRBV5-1	CASSHSQGAYNEQFF
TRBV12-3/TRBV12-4	CASSTDYYNEQFF
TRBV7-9	CASSKKGPETSEAFF
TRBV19	CASSRDSLDTQYF
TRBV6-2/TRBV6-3	CASSYGNEQLF
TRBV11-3	CASNHIDRKGGYTF
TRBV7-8	CANSLALGEVEAFF
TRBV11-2	CASSPRLAGGPLIKNIRYF
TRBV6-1	CANSGPGGPHEQYF
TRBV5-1	CASTFGATQYF
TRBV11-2	CANSPWTWAGGAGVLFF
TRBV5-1	CASSLEVAGGREQYF
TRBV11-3	CASSPRSGLIAKNIQYF
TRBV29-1	CSIGGRQGAGETQYF
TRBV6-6	CAGVAGDNTWELFF
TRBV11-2	CASITGTSGTKNTGELFF
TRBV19	CASIMRSQINTGELFF
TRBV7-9	CAIGNHLNYGYTF
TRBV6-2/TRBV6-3	CASGPSGNQPQYF
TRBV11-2	CASSFTRLHANTRELFF
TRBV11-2	CTSSPGGTQGRKEQFF
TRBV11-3	CVNSLDIGKNIQYF
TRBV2	CASSRQGVAEKLFF
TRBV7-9	CASTEGPHEQYF
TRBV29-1	CGVPALGVRENRKSYIEQFF
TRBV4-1	CASRQGSGRAYEQYF
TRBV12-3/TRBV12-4	CASSYARTVDDGYTF
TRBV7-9	CASSLSSVVVGIEQFF
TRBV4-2	CASSQEWNGNTEAFF